Presented here are 20 T cell receptor beta chains from one specimen sequenced in a study of blood T cell repertoires in COVID-19. Libraries were prepared by immunoSEQ multiplex PCR; TCRdb keeps only in-frame clonotypes and omits some of them. Of 32,000 or so clones in the sample, around 88% were seen once. Sequencing was done on a sample of peripheral blood. Source of these receptors: a human donor in a cohort sampled during active COVID-19.

This chain uses TRBV6-4 with TRBJ2-3; 9 positions match TRBD1. Germline V CDR1 and CDR2: MRHNA, SNTAGT. V was clipped by 6 bases and J by 2 bases; unmatched bases: 6. The CDR3 runs 15 residues. For the CDR3, the DNA is TGTGCCAGCAGAGGTCGGGACAGGGACACAGATACGCAGTATTTT. It encodes CASRGRDRDTDTQYF.

The rearrangement uses TRBV9 and TRBJ2-2, with no clear D. This CDR3 spans 16 amino acids. With 3 bases removed from V and 4 bases from J, the gap between germline ends came to 16 bases. CDR1 is SGDLS and CDR2 is YYNGEE in the germline V gene. The DNA for the CDR3 is TGTGCCAGCAGCGGTTTTAGTCGCGGCTTCACCGGGGAGCTGTTTTTT. Its translation: CASSGFSRGFTGELFF. Full variable domain (rest looked up from reference TRBV9 and TRBJ2-2): DSGVTQTPKHLITATGQRVTLRCSPRSGDLSVYWYQQSLDQGLQFLIQYYNGEERAKGNILERFSAQQFPDLHSELNLSSLELGDSALYFCASSGFSRGFTGELFFGEGSRLTVL.

This sequence joins TRBV9 and TRBJ2-2; 8 bases line up with TRBD2. The junction had 7 bases not matched to a gene; V was cut back by 4 bases and J by 2 bases. The germline V gene encodes CDR1 SGDLS and CDR2 YYNGEE. This CDR3 has 16 amino acids. CDR3 DNA sequence: TGTGCCAGCAGCCCCACGGGGGGGTTAAACACCGGGGAGCTGTTTTTT. Translation: CASSPTGGLNTGELFF.

This chain uses TRBV2 with TRBJ2-7; 9 bases agree with TRBD2. Germline V CDR1 and CDR2: SNHLY, FYNNEI. V dropped 3 bases and J dropped 2; count of bases not matched to a gene: 5. The CDR3 is 15 amino acids. CDR3 amino acids: CASSDATSGTYEQYF. The DNA of the CDR3 is TGTGCCAGCAGTGACGCGACTAGCGGTACCTACGAGCAGTACTTC. The variable domain in full, with the rest retrieved from reference TRBV2 and TRBJ2-7, is EPEVTQTPSHQVTQMGQEVILRCVPISNHLYFYWYRQILGQKVEFLVSFYNNEISEKSEIFDDQFSVERPDGSNFTLKIRSTKLEDSAMYFCASSDATSGTYEQYFGPGTRLTVT.

J is TRBJ2-1 and V is TRBV9, with a tentative D call TRBD2 (5 bases). Looked up from germline, CDR1 is SGDLS and CDR2 is YYNGEE. With 4 bases removed from V and 6 bases from J, the gap between germline ends came to 20 bases. This CDR3 has 16 amino acids. This CDR3 is CASSPSGSQPSNEQFF. In DNA, the CDR3 is TGTGCCAGCAGCCCGTCGGGGAGCCAACCGAGCAATGAGCAGTTCTTC.

The chain uses TRBV2 and TRBJ1-4, with D perhaps TRBD1 (6 bases). V was shortened by 4 bases and J by 5 bases, with 14 bases between the two germline ends. The length of the CDR3 is 15 residues. Germline V gene data show CDR1 as SNHLY and CDR2 as FYNNEI. The CDR3 loop is CASSGWGQLNEKLFF. The CDR3 DNA reads TGTGCCAGCAGTGGGTGGGGACAACTCAATGAAAAACTGTTTTTT.

The rearrangement uses TRBV10-3 and TRBJ1-2, with 10 bases identical to TRBD1. Germline values: CDR1 ENHRY, CDR2 SYGVKD. The trim removed 6 bases at V and 10 bases at J, leaving 8 bases unmatched. The CDR3 runs to 13 residues. CDR3 in DNA: TGTGCCATCAGGAATGACAGGGGGCAGGACTACACCTTC. It encodes CAIRNDRGQDYTF.

The chain links TRBV11-3 to TRBJ2-1; 9 nucleotides line up with TRBD1. The CDR3 runs to 14 residues. Trimming at V came to 5 bases and at J to 4 bases, leaving 3 bases not matched to a gene. CDR1 SGHNT and CDR2 YENEEA come from the germline V gene. CDR3 region: CASSPGTGYNEQFF. Here the CDR3 DNA reads TGTGCCAGCAGCCCTGGGACAGGGTACAATGAGCAGTTCTTC.

V gene TRBV6-6 combines with J gene TRBJ1-6, with TRBD1 as a possible D gene (6 bases). The CDR3 spans 14 residues. V was pared by 6 bases and J by 4 bases, with 10 bases between. Germline V gene lookup returns CDR1 MNHNY and CDR2 SVGAGI (reference sequence). CDR3: CASRDSQYNSPLHF. The DNA for the CDR3 is TGTGCCAGCAGGGACAGTCAATATAATTCACCCCTCCACTTT.

V usage is TRBV5-4 and J usage is TRBJ1-2; D ambiguous. Germline V gives CDR1 SGHNT, CDR2 YYREEE (reference sequence). This CDR3 comprises 13 residues. V was trimmed by 4 bases and J by 4 bases, leaving 11 bases between them. The CDR3 region is CASSSRGFYGYTF. The CDR3 region has the DNA TGTGCCAGCAGCAGCCGGGGATTCTATGGCTACACCTTC.

V gene TRBV7-9 combines with J gene TRBJ1-2, with TRBD1 as a possible D gene (5 bases). The CDR3 contains 14 residues. V was shortened by 6 bases and J by 4 bases, with 15 bases between the two germline ends. From germline, CDR1 is SEHNR and CDR2 FQNEAQ (reference sequence). The chain's CDR3 is CASSYLQVPYGYTF. CDR3 DNA sequence: TGTGCCAGCAGTTATTTACAGGTTCCCTATGGCTACACCTTC.

Comments on this clone: Compared with germline, one end of the junction differs, possibly owing to a read error. The rearrangement uses TRBV6-5 and TRBJ2-7; TRBD2 is a possible D gene (6 bases). CDR1 and CDR2 from the germline V gene are MNHEY and SVGAGI. This CDR3 contains 14 residues. The CDR3 is CASSYSSASYEQYF. The CDR3 coding sequence is TGTGCCAGCAGCTACTCTAGCGCGAGCTACGAGCAGTACTTC.

This clone occurred once. The gene calls are TRBV3-1 (or the pseudogene TRBV3-2) and TRBJ2-5; the D gene is possibly TRBD2 (5 bases). Trimming stripped 3 bases from V and 2 bases from J, with 10 bases between. CDR3 size: 14 residues. CDR1 LGHDT and CDR2 YNNKEL come from the germline V gene (reference sequence). The CDR3 DNA sequence: TGTGCCAGCAGCCACGGGGAACCGCAAGAGACCCAGTACTTC. This codes for CASSHGEPQETQYF.

The rearrangement links TRBV9 to TRBJ2-2; the D gene is possibly TRBD2 (6 bases). Germline assignment: CDR1 SGDLS and CDR2 YYNGEE. V dropped 4 bases and J dropped 6 bases, with 19 bases sitting between them. The CDR3 runs to 16 residues. CDR3 DNA: TGTGCCAGCAGCCCGACAACTAGCTTGGGTTCCGGGGAGCTGTTTTTT. It is translated as CASSPTTSLGSGELFF.

This chain connects TRBV27 to TRBJ2-7; TRBD1 aligns across 8 bases. Germline V gene lookup returns CDR1 MNHEY and CDR2 SMNVEV (reference sequence). The CDR3 extends over 14 amino acids. After removal of 4 bases from V and 5 bases from J, the junction contained 7 bases not matched to a gene. DNA for the CDR3: TGTGCCAGCAGTTCATTCAGGGGGCGTGACGAGCAGTACTTC. This codes for CASSSFRGRDEQYF.

The rearrangement links TRBV29-1 to TRBJ1-6; D uncertain. With 6 bases removed from V and 13 bases from J, the gap between germline ends came to 19 bases. The CDR3 is 13 residues long. Germline values: CDR1 SQVTM, CDR2 ANQGSEA. The CDR3 nucleotides are TGCAGCGTCCAGACCGACTCGGGTAGTCCCCTCCACTTT. It codes for CSVQTDSGSPLHF.

This clone was observed a few times. The chain carries TRBV4-2 and TRBJ1-1; 9 bases map to TRBD1. With 3 bases clipped from V and 4 bases from J, the junction kept 0 bases outside the gene matches. Germline loops: CDR1 LGHNA, CDR2 YNFKEQ. The length of the CDR3 is 13 residues. CDR3: CASSQGQGTEAFF. The CDR3 DNA reads as TGTGCCAGCAGCCAGGGACAGGGCACTGAAGCTTTCTTT.

This chain connects TRBV27 to TRBJ1-1; the D gene is possibly TRBD1 (5 bases). V dropped 2 bases and J dropped 3 bases, with 10 bases sitting between them. Germline CDR1 and CDR2: MNHEY and SMNVEV (reference sequence). CDR3 length: 14 residues. Written as DNA, the CDR3 is TGTGCCAGCAGTTTACAGGGCTACCACACTGAAGCTTTCTTT. This translates into CASSLQGYHTEAFF.

The chain couples TRBV13 to TRBJ1-4; 9 bases fit TRBD1. The CDR3 has 16 amino acids. CDR1 PRHDT and CDR2 FYEKMQ come from the germline V gene (reference sequence). J was trimmed by 3 bases and V by 5 bases; bases with no gene match: 7. The CDR3 coding sequence is TGTGCCAGCAGCACCTCGCGGACAGGGGCTAATGAAAAACTGTTTTTT. Amino acid sequence: CASSTSRTGANEKLFF.

The chain couples TRBV27 to TRBJ2-5; 8 bases are a match to TRBD2. CDR3 length: 18 residues. Germline CDR1 reads MNHEY; CDR2 reads SMNVEV (reference sequence). Germline trimming cut 2 bases from V and 2 bases from J; bases unmatched to any gene: 13. CDR3 in DNA: TGTGCCAGCAGTTTAACGGCCCTACGGGGGGGGATTCAAGAGACCCAGTACTTC. This gives the protein CASSLTALRGGIQETQYF.